The subject of this entry is one TCR beta chain. The specificity of this receptor is unknown. It has no much larger one-base neighbor in the sample; base qualities were not kept. Cut back by 0 bases and 2 bases, the V and J ends lie 5 bases apart. From its cysteine to its phenylalanine, the CDR3 spans 14 amino acids. Of the read, only the CDR3 DNA is kept; its 42 bases are in frame from base 1. CDR1 LGHNA and CDR2 YSLEER are derived from the germline V gene. This sample is part of a study of blood T cell repertoires in COVID-19 (dated by TCRdb to 2020 to 2021). In the study overall: Collaborator samples came from the United States, Italy and Spain and covered acute and convalescent phases of COVID-19. The prospective study material was composed of cDNA or gDNA derived from T cells, B-cell-depleted T cells, or PBMCs. Subjects who had been exposed to COVID-19, were actively infected with it, or had recovered from it provided the deeply sampled blood TCRbeta repertoires that made up the dataset. The repertoires were released in a freely available public database meant as a resource for research on the immune response to SARS-CoV-2. Samples were obtained from the ongoing ImmuneRACE study (first 160 participants) and from some 1,200 subjects provided by 6 global collaborators. Nearly every sample came with metadata listing a de-identified subject ID, COVID-19 status, age in years and sex. HLA class I and class II types, where available, came from metadata supplied by the sample provider rather than from assay-based typing. Paper-wide results and their limitations: How much clinical and demographic metadata was included differed by source and by participant, and the metadata was provided uncurated.

Collaborating institutions collected whole blood in K2EDTA tubes following their own protocols. For TCRbeta analysis, collaborators shipped samples in one of three forms: frozen whole blood, isolated PBMCs, or DNA extracted from either of those sample types. TCRbeta CDR3 regions were amplified from genomic DNA by means of the immunoSEQ Assay, a bias-controlled multiplex PCR. In the paper's pipeline: The number of nucleated cells in each sample was estimated by amplification of reference gene primers within the assay. Sequence reads were collapsed and filtered to measure the absolute abundance of every unique TCRbeta CDR3 rearrangement. Productive Simpson clonality was computed per sample as the square root of Simpson's diversity index over productive rearrangements. The table comes from immuneACCESS by way of TCRdb, which keeps in-frame sequences with V and J called. Part of the clones is missing from these tables; in studies checked, under half for an unresolved V gene and the rest for unknown reasons. That table gives V, J and clone size, and the DNA gave D and trimming. The sample includes some 70,000 clones, with roughly 82% observed a single time. The ten largest clones capture about 6.2% of the sample.

Material: peripheral blood. The V and J segments used are TRBV4-3 and TRBJ1-3; no D gene can be assigned with confidence. The receptor was isolated from a man aged 55 to 69 with acute or convalescent COVID-19. The CDR3 region has the sequence CASSQDRAGNTIYF. The nucleotide sequence is TGCGCCAGCAGCCAAGATCGGGCTGGAAACACCATATATTTT.